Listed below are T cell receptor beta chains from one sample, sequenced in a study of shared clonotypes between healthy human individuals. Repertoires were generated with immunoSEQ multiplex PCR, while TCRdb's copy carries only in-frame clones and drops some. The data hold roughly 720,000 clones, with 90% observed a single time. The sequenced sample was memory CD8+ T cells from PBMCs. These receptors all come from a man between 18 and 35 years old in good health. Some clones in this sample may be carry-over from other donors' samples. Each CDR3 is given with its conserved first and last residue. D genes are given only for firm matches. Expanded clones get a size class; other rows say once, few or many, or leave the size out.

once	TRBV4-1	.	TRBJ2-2	CASSQVSLAAGELFF	TGCGCCAGCAGCCAAGTATCGTTAGCTGCCGGGGAGCTGTTTTTT
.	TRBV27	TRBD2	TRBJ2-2	CATALALNTGELFF	TGTGCCACCGCACTAGCGCTGAACACCGGGGAGCTGTTTTTT
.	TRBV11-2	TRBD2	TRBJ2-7	CASSIGGLAGRSYEQYF	TGTGCCAGCAGCATAGGGGGACTAGCGGGAAGGAGCTACGAGCAGTACTTC
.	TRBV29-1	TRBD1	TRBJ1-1	CSVDQGVTEAFF	TGCAGCGTTGATCAGGGGGTGACTGAAGCTTTCTTT
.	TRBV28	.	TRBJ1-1	CASSLGSGFSEAFF	TGTGCCAGCAGTTTAGGCAGCGGCTTTTCCGAGGCTTTCTTT
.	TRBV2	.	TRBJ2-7	CASSEAGGGREQYF	TGTGCCAGCAGTGAAGCAGGGGGCGGGAGGGAGCAGTACTTC
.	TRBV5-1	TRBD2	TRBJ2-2	CASSGRESALNTGELFF	TGCGCCAGCAGTGGGAGGGAATCCGCCTTGAACACCGGGGAGCTGTTTTTT
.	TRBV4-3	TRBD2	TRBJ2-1	CASSQVDGRTSGRLNEQFF	TGCGCCAGCAGCCAAGTCGACGGTAGGACTAGCGGGAGGCTCAATGAGCAGTTCTTC
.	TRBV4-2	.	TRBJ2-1	CASSQVPIPGDNEQFF	TGTGCCAGCAGCCAAGTACCAATTCCTGGGGATAATGAGCAGTTCTTC
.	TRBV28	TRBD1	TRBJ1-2	CASSLRGIRDRGLFYGYTF	TGTGCCAGCAGTTTAAGGGGAATCCGGGACAGGGGGCTTTTCTATGGCTACACCTTC
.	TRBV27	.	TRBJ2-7	CASSLGQSYEQYF	TGTGCCAGCAGCCTAGGACAGTCCTACGAGCAGTACTTC
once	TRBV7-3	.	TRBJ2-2	CASSLPRRGFAGELFF	TGTGCCAGCAGCCTTCCTCGGCGGGGTTTCGCCGGGGAGCTGTTTTTT
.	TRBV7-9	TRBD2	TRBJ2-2	CASEDSGVNTGELFF	TGTGCCAGCGAAGATAGCGGGGTGAACACCGGGGAGCTGTTTTTT
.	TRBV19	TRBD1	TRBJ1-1	CASSDRGAAFF	TGTGCCAGTAGTGACAGGGGGGCAGCTTTCTTT
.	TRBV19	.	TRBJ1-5	CASSIWGRGNQPQHF	TGTGCCAGTAGTATCTGGGGGCGGGGCAATCAGCCCCAGCATTTT
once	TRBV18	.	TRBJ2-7	CASSPRDTNYEQYF	TGTGCCAGCTCACCACGAGACACAAACTACGAGCAGTACTTC
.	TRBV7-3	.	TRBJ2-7	CASSQGPGLRSYEQYF	TGCGCCAGCAGCCAAGGACCGGGTCTGCGCTCCTACGAGCAGTACTTC
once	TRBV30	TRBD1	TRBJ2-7	CAWSYTTGVTYEQYF	TGTGCCTGGAGTTACACGACAGGGGTAACCTACGAGCAGTACTTC
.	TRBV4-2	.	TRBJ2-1	CASSQAVGVLLEQFF	TGTGCCAGCAGCCAAGCGGTTGGGGTGTTGCTTGAGCAGTTCTTC
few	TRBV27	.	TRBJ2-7	CASSPTLTVGTHYEQYF	TGTGCCAGCAGCCCCACCCTGACAGTTGGGACGCACTACGAGCAGTACTTC
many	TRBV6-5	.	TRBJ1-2	CASSRTEARYGYTF	TGTGCCAGCAGTAGGACAGAAGCTAGGTATGGCTACACCTTC
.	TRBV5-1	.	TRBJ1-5	CASSFDGEHQPQHF	TGCGCCAGCAGCTTCGACGGTGAACATCAGCCCCAGCATTTT
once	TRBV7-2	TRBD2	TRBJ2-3	CASSLAFLAGGPPETDTQYF	TGTGCCAGCAGCTTAGCCTTTCTAGCGGGAGGCCCGCCTGAAACAGATACGCAGTATTTT
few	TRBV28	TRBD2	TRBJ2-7	CASSLGERERYF	TGTGCCAGCAGTTTAGGGGAGCGGGAGCGGTACTTC
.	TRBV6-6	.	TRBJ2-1	CASSPSGSFNEQFF	TGTGCCAGCAGCCCTTCAGGGAGCTTCAATGAGCAGTTCTTC
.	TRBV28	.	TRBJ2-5	CASSAKGETQYF	TGTGCCAGCAGTGCCAAGGGAGAGACCCAGTACTTC
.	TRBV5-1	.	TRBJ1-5	CASSQDEGSWPQHF	TGCGCCAGCAGCCAGGACGAGGGCAGCTGGCCCCAGCATTTT
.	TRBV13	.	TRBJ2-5	CASSLSLGTPQETQYF	TGTGCCAGCAGCCTTTCTCTCGGGACACCGCAAGAGACCCAGTACTTC
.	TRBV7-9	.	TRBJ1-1	CASSQPPGVNTEAFF	TGTGCCAGCAGTCAACCGCCAGGTGTAAACACTGAAGCTTTCTTT
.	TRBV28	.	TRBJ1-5	CASKVYDGHSNQPQHF	TGTGCCAGCAAAGTGTACGACGGCCATAGCAATCAGCCCCAGCATTTT
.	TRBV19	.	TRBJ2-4	CASSTSPDRRYIQYF	TGTGCCAGTAGTACGTCCCCTGACAGACGGTACATTCAGTACTTC
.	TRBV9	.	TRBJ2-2	CASSVGSSGELFF	TGTGCCAGCAGCGTAGGGTCCTCCGGGGAGCTGTTTTTT